This entry describes one TCR beta chain. These data originate in a study of cytomegalovirus exposure and HLA in healthy donors. Vbeta (60) and Jbeta (13) primers were used in the PCR. This table comes from immunoSEQ multiplex PCR, and its TCRdb copy is limited to in-frame clones, with some not included. The sample has some 130,000 clones; more than 65% are singletons. The sequence came from a male donor in good health and CMV-seropositive. Material: PBMCs.

In nucleotides, the CDR3 is TGTGCCAGCAGCTTGTGGGGGGGGCGGACTAATGAAAAACTGTTTTTT. Translating it yields CASSLWGGRTNEKLFF. The V gene is TRBV5-6, the J gene TRBJ1-4, with D possibly matching TRBD1 (6 bases). The CDR3 is made up of 16 amino acids. Trimming took off 1 base at V and 2 bases at J, with 12 bases between the two ends. CDR1 and CDR2 from the germline V gene are SGHDT and YYEEEE.